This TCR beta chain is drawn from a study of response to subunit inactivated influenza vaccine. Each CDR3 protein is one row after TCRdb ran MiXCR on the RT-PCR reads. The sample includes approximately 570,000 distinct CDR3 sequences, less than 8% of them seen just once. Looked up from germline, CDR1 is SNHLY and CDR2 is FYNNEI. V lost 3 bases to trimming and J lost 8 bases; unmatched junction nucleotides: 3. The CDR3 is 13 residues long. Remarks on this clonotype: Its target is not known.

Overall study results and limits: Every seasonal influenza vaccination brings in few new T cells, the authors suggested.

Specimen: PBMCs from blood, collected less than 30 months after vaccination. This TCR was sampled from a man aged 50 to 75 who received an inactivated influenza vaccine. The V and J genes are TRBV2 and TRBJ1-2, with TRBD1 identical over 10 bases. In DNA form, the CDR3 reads TGTGCCAGCAGTGAGGACAGGGGGAGAGGCTACACCTTC. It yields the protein CASSEDRGRGYTF.